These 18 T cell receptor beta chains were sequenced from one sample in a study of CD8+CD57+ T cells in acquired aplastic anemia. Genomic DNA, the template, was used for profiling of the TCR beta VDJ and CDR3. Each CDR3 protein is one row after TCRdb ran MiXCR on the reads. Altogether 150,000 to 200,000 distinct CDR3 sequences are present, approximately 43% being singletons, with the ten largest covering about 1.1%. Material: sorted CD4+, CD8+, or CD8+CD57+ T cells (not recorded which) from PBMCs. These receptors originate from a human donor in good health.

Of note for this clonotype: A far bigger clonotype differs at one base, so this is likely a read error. The CDR3 DNA follows: TGCGCCAGCAGTCTCTCGGGGAACACTGTAGCTTTCTTT. Amino acid sequence: CASSLSGNTVAFF. The chain uses TRBV5-1 and TRBJ1-1; no clear D. The CDR3 extends over 13 amino acids. From germline, CDR1 is SGHRS and CDR2 YFSETQ.

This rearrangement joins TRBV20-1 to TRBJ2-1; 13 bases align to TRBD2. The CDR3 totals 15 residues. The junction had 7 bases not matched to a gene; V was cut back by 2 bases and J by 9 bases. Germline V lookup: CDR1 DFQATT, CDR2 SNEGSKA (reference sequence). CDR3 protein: CSARLGLAGVIEQFF. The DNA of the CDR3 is TGCAGTGCTAGACTCGGACTAGCGGGAGTTATTGAGCAGTTCTTC.

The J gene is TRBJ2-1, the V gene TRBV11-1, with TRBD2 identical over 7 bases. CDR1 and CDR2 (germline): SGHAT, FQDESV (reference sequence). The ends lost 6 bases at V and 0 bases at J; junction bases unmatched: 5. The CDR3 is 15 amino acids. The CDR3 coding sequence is TGTGCCAGCAGGGGGGGGGGTAGCTCCTACAATGAGCAGTTCTTC. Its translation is CASRGGGSSYNEQFF.

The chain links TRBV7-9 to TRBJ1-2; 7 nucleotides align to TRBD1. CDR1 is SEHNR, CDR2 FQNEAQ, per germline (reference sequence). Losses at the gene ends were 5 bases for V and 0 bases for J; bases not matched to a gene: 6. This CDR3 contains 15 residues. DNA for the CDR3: TGTGCCAGCAGCGAATGGGACAGCACTAACTATGGCTACACCTTC. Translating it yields CASSEWDSTNYGYTF. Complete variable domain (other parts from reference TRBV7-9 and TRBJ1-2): DTGVSQNPRHKITKRGQNVTFRCDPISEHNRLYWYRQTLGQGPEFLTYFQNEAQLEKSRLLSDRFSAERPKGSFSTLEIQRTEQGDSAMYLCASSEWDSTNYGYTFGSGTRLTVV.

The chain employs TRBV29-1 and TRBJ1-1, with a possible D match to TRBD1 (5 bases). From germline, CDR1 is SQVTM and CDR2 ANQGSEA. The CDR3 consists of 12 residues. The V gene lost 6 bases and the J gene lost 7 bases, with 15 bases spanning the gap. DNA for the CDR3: TGCAGCGTGACCAGGGTGGGGTATGAAGCTTTCTTT. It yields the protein CSVTRVGYEAFF.

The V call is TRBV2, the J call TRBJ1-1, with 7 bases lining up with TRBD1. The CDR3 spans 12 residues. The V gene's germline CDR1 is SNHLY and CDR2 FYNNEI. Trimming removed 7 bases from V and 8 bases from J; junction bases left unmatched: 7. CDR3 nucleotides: TGTGCCAGCATGACCGGACAGGTAGAAGCTTTCTTT. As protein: CASMTGQVEAFF.

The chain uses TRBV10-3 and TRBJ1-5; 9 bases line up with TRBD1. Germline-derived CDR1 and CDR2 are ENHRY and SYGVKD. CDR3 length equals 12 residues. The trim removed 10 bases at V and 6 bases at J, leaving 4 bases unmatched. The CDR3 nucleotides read TGTGCCACCGGGACAGGGTTTCAGCCCCAGCATTTT. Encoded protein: CATGTGFQPQHF.

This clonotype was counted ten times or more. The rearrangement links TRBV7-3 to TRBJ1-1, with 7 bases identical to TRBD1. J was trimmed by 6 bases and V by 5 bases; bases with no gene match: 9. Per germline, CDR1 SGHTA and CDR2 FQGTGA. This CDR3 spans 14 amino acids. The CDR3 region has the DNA TGTGCCAGCAGCCGAGACAGGGCGTTCGCTGAAGCTTTCTTT. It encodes CASSRDRAFAEAFF.

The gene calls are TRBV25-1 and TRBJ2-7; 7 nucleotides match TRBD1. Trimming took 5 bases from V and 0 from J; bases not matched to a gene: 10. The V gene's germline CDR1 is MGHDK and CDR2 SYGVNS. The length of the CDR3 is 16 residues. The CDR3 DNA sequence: TGTGCCAGCAGTTCGAATCCTGGACAGGCCTCCTACGAGCAGTACTTC. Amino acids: CASSSNPGQASYEQYF.

CDR3 residues: CASSPRDTGRGAEQYF. CDR3 sequence (DNA): TGTGCCAGCTCACCCCGAGACACGGGTAGGGGGGCCGAGCAGTACTTC. This rearrangement joins TRBV18 to TRBJ2-7, with D possibly being TRBD1 or TRBD2 (6 bases each). CDR1 and CDR2 from the germline V gene are KGHSH and LQKENI. The CDR3 extends over 16 amino acids. V lost 3 bases and J lost 6, with 21 bases in between. Supplemented by reference TRBV18 and TRBJ2-7, the full variable domain reads NAGVMQNPRHLVRRRGQEARLRCSPMKGHSHVYWYRQLPEEGLKFMVYLQKENIIDESGMPKERFSAEFPKEGPSILRIQQVVRGDSAAYFCASSPRDTGRGAEQYFGPGTRLTVT.

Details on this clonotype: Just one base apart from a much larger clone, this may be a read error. In DNA, the CDR3 is TGTGCCAGCAGCCCCTCCGGACGGGCCTACGAGCAGTACTTC. Translation: CASSPSGRAYEQYF. The chain uses TRBV7-9 and TRBJ2-7; D unresolved. V lost 5 bases and J lost 2, with 13 bases in between. The CDR3 is made up of 14 amino acids. Germline V lookup: CDR1 SEHNR, CDR2 FQNEAQ (reference sequence).

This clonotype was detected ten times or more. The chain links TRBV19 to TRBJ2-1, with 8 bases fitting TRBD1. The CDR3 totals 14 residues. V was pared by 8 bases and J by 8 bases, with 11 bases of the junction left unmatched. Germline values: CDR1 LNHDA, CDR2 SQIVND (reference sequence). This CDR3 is CASSRRTGNDEQFF. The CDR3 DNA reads TGTGCCAGTTCCCGGCGGACAGGGAACGATGAGCAGTTCTTC.

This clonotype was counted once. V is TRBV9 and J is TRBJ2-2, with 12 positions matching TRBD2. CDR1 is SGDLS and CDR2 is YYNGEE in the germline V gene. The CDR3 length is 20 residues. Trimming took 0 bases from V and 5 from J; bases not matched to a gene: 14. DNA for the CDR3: TGTGCCAGCAGCGTAGGAAGGCAAACTAGCGGGAGGACGGGGACCGGGGAGCTGTTTTTT. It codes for CASSVGRQTSGRTGTGELFF.

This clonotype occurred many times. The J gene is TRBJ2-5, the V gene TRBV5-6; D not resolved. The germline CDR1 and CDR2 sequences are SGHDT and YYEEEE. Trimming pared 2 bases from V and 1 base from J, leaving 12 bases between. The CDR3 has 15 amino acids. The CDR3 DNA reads TGTGCCAGCAGCTTCCGGGCCATAATCCAAGAGACCCAGTACTTC. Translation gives CASSFRAIIQETQYF.

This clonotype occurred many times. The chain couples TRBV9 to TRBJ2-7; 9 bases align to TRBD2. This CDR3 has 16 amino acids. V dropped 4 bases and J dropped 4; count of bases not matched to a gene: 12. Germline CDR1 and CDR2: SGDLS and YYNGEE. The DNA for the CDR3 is TGTGCCAGCAGCCCATCCGCCGGGACTAGCCTGTACGAGCAGTACTTC. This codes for CASSPSAGTSLYEQYF. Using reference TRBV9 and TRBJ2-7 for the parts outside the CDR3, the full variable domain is DSGVTQTPKHLITATGQRVTLRCSPRSGDLSVYWYQQSLDQGLQFLIQYYNGEERAKGNILERFSAQQFPDLHSELNLSSLELGDSALYFCASSPSAGTSLYEQYFGPGTRLTVT.

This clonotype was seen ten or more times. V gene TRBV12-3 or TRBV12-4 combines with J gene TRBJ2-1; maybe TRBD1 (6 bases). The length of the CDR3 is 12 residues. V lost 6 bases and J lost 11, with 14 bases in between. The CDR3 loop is CASSLDRLKQFF. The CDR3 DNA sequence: TGTGCCAGCAGCTTGGACAGACTTAAGCAGTTCTTC.

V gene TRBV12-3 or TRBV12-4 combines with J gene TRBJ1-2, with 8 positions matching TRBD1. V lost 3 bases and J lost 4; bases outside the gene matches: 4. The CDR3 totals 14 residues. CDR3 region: CASSFGQGGYGYTF. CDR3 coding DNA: TGTGCCAGCAGTTTCGGACAGGGAGGCTATGGCTACACCTTC.

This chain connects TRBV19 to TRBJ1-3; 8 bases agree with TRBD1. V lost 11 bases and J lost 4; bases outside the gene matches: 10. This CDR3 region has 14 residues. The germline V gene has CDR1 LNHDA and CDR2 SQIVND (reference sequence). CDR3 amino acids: CASEQGGAGNTIYF. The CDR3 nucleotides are TGTGCCTCCGAACAGGGGGGCGCGGGAAACACCATATATTTT.